Following are 27 T cell receptor beta chains from one sample sequenced in a study of T cell responses to AZD1222 COVID-19 vaccine. Only in-frame clones appear in the TCRdb table, and some are missing; sequencing was by immunoSEQ multiplex PCR. The sample holds about 97,000 clones, 88% seen once. The input for sequencing was peripheral blood, taken on day 0 of AZD1222 vaccination. The receptors come from an adult in good health.

The chain is built from TRBV7-2 and TRBJ1-5, with a tentative D call TRBD1 (5 bases). CDR3 length: 15 amino acids. The germline V gene has CDR1 SGHTA and CDR2 FQGNSA. V lost 0 bases and J 10 bases, leaving 16 bases between the germline ends. Here the CDR3 reads CASSLARTGLYPQHF. CDR3 DNA: TGTGCCAGCAGCTTAGCCCGGACGGGACTATACCCCCAGCATTTT. The complete variable domain, with remaining parts taken from reference TRBV7-2 and TRBJ1-5, reads GAGVSQSPSNKVTEKGKDVELRCDPISGHTALYWYRQSLGQGLEFLIYFQGNSAPDKSGLPSDRFSAERTGGSVSTLTIQRTQQEDSAVYLCASSLARTGLYPQHFGDGTRLSIL.

The rearrangement links TRBV27 to TRBJ1-2; D possibly corresponds to TRBD1 (5 bases). The CDR3 covers 15 residues. Looked up from germline, CDR1 is MNHEY and CDR2 is SMNVEV (reference sequence). The V end lost 6 bases, the J end lost 4 bases, and 18 bases lay between the germline ends. The CDR3 spells CASSPLGGSGYGYTF. The CDR3 bases are TGTGCCAGCAGCCCTCTGGGGGGGTCGGGCTATGGCTACACCTTC.

This clone was seen a handful of times. Other nucleotide sequences from this sample produce the same CDR3. V gene TRBV10-3 combines with J gene TRBJ2-7; D gene uncertain. Trimming took off 4 bases at V and 4 bases at J, with 5 bases between the two ends. Germline V CDR1 and CDR2: ENHRY, SYGVKD. This CDR3 contains 11 residues. The CDR3 DNA reads as TGTGCCATCAGTGCTGGGTACGAGCAGTACTTC. Translated: CAISAGYEQYF.

This clone was seen once. The chain recombines TRBV19 with TRBJ1-4, with a possible D match to TRBD1 (6 bases). V shed 4 bases and J shed 8 bases, with 17 bases lying between them. Per the germline V gene, CDR1 is LNHDA and CDR2 is SQIVND (reference sequence). This CDR3 comprises 15 residues. CDR3 bases: TGTGCCAGTAGTAAACAGGGCCAGATGAGGGAAAAACTGTTTTTT. Translated, it gives CASSKQGQMREKLFF.

This clone appeared a few times. CDR3 protein: CASSLPLLMAGVNSPLHF. In DNA form, the CDR3 reads TGTGCCAGCAGTTTACCCCTGCTAATGGCGGGCGTTAATTCACCCCTCCACTTT. V gene TRBV6-2 or TRBV6-3 combines with J gene TRBJ1-6; no clear D. Trimming took off 4 bases at V and 6 bases at J, with 22 bases between the two ends. CDR3 length: 18 residues. Per the germline V gene, CDR1 is MNHEY and CDR2 is SVGEGT.

The V gene is TRBV15, the J gene TRBJ2-1, with D unresolved. Per germline, CDR1 LNHNV and CDR2 YYDKDF (reference sequence). The V end lost 4 bases, the J end lost 4 bases, and 5 bases lay between the germline ends. The CDR3 is made up of 12 amino acids. This CDR3 is CATSNTYNEQFF. The CDR3 DNA is TGTGCCACCAGCAACACATACAATGAGCAGTTCTTC.

The chain has TRBV20-1 and TRBJ2-1, with 8 nucleotides matching TRBD2. V lost 4 bases, J lost 15 bases, and 8 bases stayed unmatched. Germline V gives CDR1 DFQATT, CDR2 SNEGSKA (reference sequence). The CDR3 is 11 residues long. CDR3 coding DNA: TGCAGTGCTACGACCGGGACTAGGCGGTTCTTC. Protein product: CSATTGTRRFF.

This chain links TRBV2 with TRBJ1-3, with unresolved D. The V end was cut by 3 bases, the J end by 7 bases, with 16 bases between. Germline V gene data show CDR1 as SNHLY and CDR2 as FYNNEI. The CDR3 length is 15 residues. CDR3 nucleotide sequence: TGTGCCAGCAGTGATCGTCGGACCAAAGGGAACACCATATATTTT. This codes for CASSDRRTKGNTIYF.

The J gene is TRBJ2-7, the V gene TRBV7-8; no clear D gene. Looked up from germline, CDR1 is SGHVS and CDR2 is FQNEAQ. The CDR3 totals 15 residues. Between the trimmed V and J ends, which lost 6 bases and 1 base, there was a span of 16 bases. The CDR3 sequence: CASSLDGARSYEQYF. The CDR3 nucleotides read TGTGCCAGCAGTCTGGACGGTGCCCGATCCTACGAGCAGTACTTC.

To note about this clone: The junction departs from the called germline gene at one end, perhaps through a read error. V and J are TRBV10-1 and TRBJ1-1; TRBD1 matches 7 bases. CDR1 is WNHNN and CDR2 is SYGVQD in the germline V gene (reference sequence). CDR3 length: 11 residues. This chain's CDR3 is CASRGQFESFF. The DNA for the CDR3 is TGCGCCAGCAGGGGACAGTTTGAATCTTTCTTT.

A single count supports this clone. The V gene is TRBV11-3, the J gene TRBJ2-5, with 7 bases aligning to TRBD1. The CDR3 extends over 13 amino acids. Per germline, CDR1 SGHNT and CDR2 YENEEA. V dropped 8 bases and J dropped 2; count of bases not matched to a gene: 5. CDR3 amino acids: CASGRTGQETQYF. CDR3 bases: TGTGCCAGCGGTAGGACAGGTCAAGAGACCCAGTACTTC.

The chain has TRBV19 and TRBJ1-3, with 7 bases identical to TRBD1. The V gene end was trimmed by 4 bases and the J gene end by 4 bases; junction bases not matched to a gene: 4. The CDR3 is 14 amino acids. CDR1 is LNHDA and CDR2 is SQIVND in the germline V gene (reference sequence). CDR3 residues: CASSTTGDGNTIYF. The CDR3 DNA sequence: TGTGCCAGTAGTACCACAGGGGACGGAAACACCATATATTTT.

To note about this clone: The same CDR3 arises from other DNA sequences in this sample as well. The chain links TRBV11-2 to TRBJ2-7; maybe TRBD1 (5 bases). The CDR3 runs to 14 residues. Trimming removed 1 base from V and 2 bases from J, with 9 bases in between. Germline assignment: CDR1 SGHAT and CDR2 FQNNGV. The CDR3 nucleotides read TGTGCCAGCAGCTTAGCAGGGTCGACCTACGAGCAGTACTTC. Protein sequence: CASSLAGSTYEQYF.

This clone is a singleton in its sample. CDR3 amino acids: CASSFSPSSYEQYF. CDR3 DNA: TGTGCCAGCAGCTTCAGCCCAAGCTCCTACGAGCAGTACTTC. The rearrangement links TRBV7-8 to TRBJ2-7; D not certain. Germline V CDR1 and CDR2: SGHVS, FQNEAQ. The length of the CDR3 is 14 residues. Trimming pared 3 bases from V and 0 bases from J, leaving 9 bases between.

J is TRBJ2-7 and V is TRBV9; D might be TRBD1 (6 bases). The germline CDR1 and CDR2 sequences are SGDLS and YYNGEE. The V gene lost 4 bases and the J gene lost 2 bases, with 13 bases spanning the gap. This CDR3 is built from 14 residues. The CDR3 DNA reads TGTGCCAGCAGCTTAGGGGGTCCTACCTACGAGCAGTACTTC. Residues: CASSLGGPTYEQYF. Complete variable domain (other parts from reference TRBV9 and TRBJ2-7): DSGVTQTPKHLITATGQRVTLRCSPRSGDLSVYWYQQSLDQGLQFLIQYYNGEERAKGNILERFSAQQFPDLHSELNLSSLELGDSALYFCASSLGGPTYEQYFGPGTRLTVT.

This rearrangement joins TRBV19 to TRBJ2-7; 12 bases align to TRBD1. Germline V gene lookup returns CDR1 LNHDA and CDR2 SQIVND (reference sequence). With V trimmed by 9 bases and J by 7 bases, 7 bases remained unmatched. The CDR3 is 13 residues long. CDR3 sequence reads: CASQRDRGQEQYF. The CDR3, as DNA: TGTGCCAGCCAGCGGGACAGGGGGCAAGAGCAGTACTTC.

This rearrangement joins TRBV28 to TRBJ1-2, with unresolved D. Germline V CDR1 and CDR2: MDHEN, SYDVKM. The CDR3 covers 17 residues. Trimming left V 4 bases short and J 3 bases short, with 21 bases between. In DNA, the CDR3 is TGTGCCAGCAGTTCTCCCTGGATAAGAGGCTCGGACTATGGCTACACCTTC. Translation gives CASSSPWIRGSDYGYTF.

The chain uses TRBV3-1 (or the pseudogene TRBV3-2) and TRBJ1-6, with a tentative D call TRBD1 (6 bases). Germline-derived CDR1 and CDR2 are LGHDT and YNNKEL (reference sequence). Between the trimmed V and J ends, which lost 3 bases and 6 bases, there was a span of 9 bases. This CDR3 has 14 residues. The CDR3 DNA reads as TGTGCCAGCAGCCAGGGACAAGTTAATTCACCCCTCCACTTT. As protein: CASSQGQVNSPLHF.

The chain links TRBV7-2 to TRBJ1-2; no clear D gene. Trimming cost V 1 base and J 3 bases, with 9 bases left between them. This CDR3 region has 14 residues. Germline V lookup: CDR1 SGHTA, CDR2 FQGNSA. Here the CDR3 reads CASSLDAAYYGYTF. CDR3 nucleotides: TGTGCCAGCAGCTTAGATGCGGCCTACTATGGCTACACCTTC.

The chain is built from TRBV2 and TRBJ1-1, with TRBD1 as a possible D gene (6 bases). The germline gives CDR1 SNHLY, CDR2 FYNNEI. CDR3 length: 13 residues. V lost 2 bases to trimming and J lost 5 bases, with 9 bases between them. CDR3 amino acids: CASSESGTTEAFF. The CDR3 DNA follows: TGTGCCAGCAGTGAATCCGGGACAACTGAAGCTTTCTTT.

The V call is TRBV19, the J call TRBJ1-5, with D tentatively TRBD1 (5 bases). The CDR3 totals 15 residues. V was cut by 10 bases and J by 4 bases, with 20 bases left in between. CDR1 is LNHDA, CDR2 SQIVND, per germline (reference sequence). DNA of the CDR3: TGTGCCACATCCGACCGGGACGGGGATAATCAGCCCCAGCATTTT. Translating it yields CATSDRDGDNQPQHF.

This chain connects TRBV10-3 to TRBJ1-1, with TRBD1 matching 7 bases. The V gene end was trimmed by 0 bases and the J gene end by 1 base; junction bases not matched to a gene: 5. The CDR3 is 16 residues long. Germline CDR1 and CDR2: ENHRY and SYGVKD. The CDR3 is CAISESRGRANTEAFF. Here the CDR3 DNA reads TGTGCCATCAGTGAGTCTAGGGGGCGGGCGAACACTGAAGCTTTCTTT.

The DNA for the CDR3 is TGTGCCAGCAGCTTAGTCCCCGGGGATGGTCGAGAAAAACTGTTTTTT. Its translation: CASSLVPGDGREKLFF. The chain employs TRBV7-9 and TRBJ1-4; D gene ambiguous. There are 16 residues in the CDR3. Trimming took off 1 base at V and 8 bases at J, with 17 bases between the two ends. Germline V lookup: CDR1 SEHNR, CDR2 FQNEAQ (reference sequence).

The gene calls are TRBV28 and TRBJ1-5, with 7 bases fitting TRBD1. Germline V gene lookup returns CDR1 MDHEN and CDR2 SYDVKM. The CDR3 is made up of 14 amino acids. V was clipped by 6 bases and J by 7 bases; unmatched bases: 9. The DNA of the CDR3 is TGTGCCAGCAGGGAAAACAGGGGCAGCCAGCCCCAGCATTTT. Its translation is CASRENRGSQPQHF.

The rearrangement joins TRBV10-3 to TRBJ1-4, with D unclear. Germline CDR1 and CDR2: ENHRY and SYGVKD. This CDR3 has 16 residues. V lost 2 bases, J lost 0 bases, and 10 bases lay in between. DNA of the CDR3: TGTGCCATCAGTGAGGGCGGAGATGCAACTAATGAAAAACTGTTTTTT. It yields the protein CAISEGGDATNEKLFF.

The J gene is TRBJ1-5, the V gene TRBV15, with 8 bases identical to TRBD1. Trimming at V came to 6 bases and at J to 6 bases, leaving 7 bases not matched to a gene. The CDR3 has 14 residues. Per germline, CDR1 LNHNV and CDR2 YYDKDF (reference sequence). This CDR3 is CATSMGQAIQPQHF. The DNA for the CDR3 is TGTGCCACCAGTATGGGACAGGCTATTCAGCCCCAGCATTTT.

CDR3 region: CASVRGGRTDTQYF. The CDR3 DNA reads TGTGCCAGCGTAAGGGGGGGGCGCACAGATACGCAGTATTTT. This chain uses TRBV7-6 with TRBJ2-3; maybe TRBD2 (7 bases). The germline CDR1 and CDR2 sequences are SGHVS and FNYEAQ. The CDR3 consists of 14 residues. V dropped 8 bases and J dropped 1 base, with 13 bases sitting between them.